This paragraph covers one T cell receptor beta chain sequence. Criteria for exclusion of patients were uncontrolled infection, other autoimmune disease, pregnancy or lactation. Clinicians diagnosed patients from clinical symptoms, serum thyroxine and TRAb, thyroid ultrasound and orbital computed tomography. PBMCs were sourced from roughly 9.3 ml fresh peripheral blood. Germline V gives CDR1 SNHLY, CDR2 FYNNEI. V gave up 6 bases and J gave up 2 bases, with 8 bases separating them. The CDR3 is 14 residues long. These data belong to a study of T cells in Graves' hyperthyroidism and ophthalmopathy. Study in general: At the time of initial diagnosis and before any treatment, peripheral blood was collected.

The source material, RNA transcripts, was used to amplify TCR beta CDR3 regions. HTBI primers drove first-round RT-PCR of the TCR CDR3. From the multiplex PCR reads, TCRdb called clonotypes with MiXCR, one entry per CDR3 protein. The table has about 500,000 distinct CDR3 sequences, about an eighth seen once. This rearrangement joins TRBV2 to TRBJ2-6; D may be TRBD2 (6 bases). Sequencing was performed on blood. The source of this sequence is a woman aged 18-30 years with Graves' hyperthyroidism. The CDR3 bases are TGTGCCAGCAGCCTAGCGCCTGGGGCCAACGTCCTGACTTTC. It translates to CASSLAPGANVLTF.